These 32 T cell receptor beta chains originate from one sample sequenced in a study of T cells after somatic rescue of genetic block. TCRdb's copy holds only in-frame clones and misses some; the assay was immunoSEQ multiplex PCR. The repertoire holds tens of thousands of clones, with approximately 90% as singletons. The sample was peripheral blood mononuclear cells (PBMCs). All receptors derive from a woman aged 18-35 years.

The V gene is TRBV28, the J gene TRBJ1-2; perhaps TRBD1 as D (5 bases). Per germline, CDR1 MDHEN and CDR2 SYDVKM. The CDR3 consists of 12 residues. Trimming stripped 3 bases from V and 8 bases from J, with 10 bases between. CDR3 DNA sequence: TGTGCCAGCAGTTTTAGGGACTTGGGCTACACCTTC. It yields the protein CASSFRDLGYTF.

The genes are TRBV30 and TRBJ2-3; 7 bases match TRBD1. This CDR3 is 14 amino acids long. The J segment lost 1 base and the V segment lost 3 bases, leaving 4 bases of the junction unmatched. The germline CDR1 and CDR2 sequences are GTSNPN and SVGIG (reference sequence). CDR3 sequence: CAWSTGARTDTQYF. In DNA, the CDR3 is TGTGCCTGGAGCACAGGGGCGCGCACAGATACGCAGTATTTT.

The chain carries TRBV10-3 and TRBJ2-6; D is perhaps TRBD1 (7 bases). The V and J ends lost 6 bases and 2 bases respectively, with 14 bases between them. This CDR3 spans 16 amino acids. CDR1 ENHRY and CDR2 SYGVKD come from the germline V gene. CDR3 loop: CAISDREAAGANVLTF. In nucleotides, the CDR3 is TGTGCCATCAGCGACAGGGAGGCTGCTGGGGCCAACGTCCTGACTTTC.

This chain links TRBV27 with TRBJ1-5; the D is unclear. CDR1 and CDR2 (germline): MNHEY, SMNVEV (reference sequence). CDR3 length: 15 amino acids. The V gene lost 3 bases and the J gene lost 1 base, with 10 bases spanning the gap. CDR3 residues: CASSFGASSNQPQHF. CDR3 nucleotide sequence: TGTGCCAGCAGTTTCGGTGCCAGCAGCAATCAGCCCCAGCATTTT.

This clone showed up just a few times. This rearrangement joins TRBV7-2 to TRBJ2-2; no clear D. Germline V gene data show CDR1 as SGHTA and CDR2 as FQGNSA. Trimming took 5 bases from V and 8 from J, leaving 15 bases between them. There are 14 residues in the CDR3. The CDR3 region is CASSAFRWAGELFF. The CDR3 DNA reads TGTGCCAGCAGCGCGTTCCGGTGGGCAGGGGAGCTGTTTTTT.

The chain employs TRBV30 and TRBJ1-2; 9 positions match TRBD1. CDR3 length equals 18 residues. Germline CDR1 is GTSNPN and CDR2 is SVGIG (reference sequence). The trim removed 5 bases at V and 4 bases at J, leaving 20 bases unmatched. Here the CDR3 reads CAWHSARDREGRGYGYTF. In DNA, the CDR3 is TGTGCCTGGCATTCCGCTCGGGACAGGGAAGGAAGAGGCTATGGCTACACCTTC.

DNA for the CDR3: TGTGCCAGCATGGAAAACTCCTACAATGAGCAGTTCTTC. Translation: CASMENSYNEQFF. This sequence joins TRBV28 and TRBJ2-1; D call uncertain. The V end was cut by 7 bases, the J end by 0 bases, with 7 bases between. The germline V gene has CDR1 MDHEN and CDR2 SYDVKM. The CDR3 consists of 13 residues.

The genes are TRBV9 and TRBJ1-1; the D gene is possibly TRBD1 (5 bases). V lost 4 bases and J lost 0, with 13 bases in between. Germline CDR1 and CDR2: SGDLS and YYNGEE. The CDR3 length is 15 residues. CDR3 protein: CASSTRDGLNTEAFF. Here the CDR3 DNA reads TGTGCCAGCAGCACCCGGGACGGCTTGAACACTGAAGCTTTCTTT.

The chain is built from TRBV6-5 and TRBJ2-3; D not certain. The CDR3 extends over 15 amino acids. Germline CDR1 reads MNHEY; CDR2 reads SVGAGI. The V gene lost 4 bases and the J gene lost 6 bases, with 17 bases spanning the gap. CDR3 DNA sequence: TGTGCCAGCAGTTCCCCTCGTGCAAGCCCGGATACGCAGTATTTT. It yields the protein CASSSPRASPDTQYF.

The chain links TRBV6-6 to TRBJ1-3; D may be TRBD1 (6 bases). Germline V gene sequence: CDR1 MNHNY, CDR2 SVGAGI (reference sequence). V was shortened by 5 bases and J by 0 bases, with 14 bases between the two germline ends. There are 16 residues in the CDR3. The CDR3 loop reads CASSRATGNSGNTIYF. The CDR3 region has the DNA TGTGCCAGCAGTCGAGCGACAGGCAACTCTGGAAACACCATATATTTT.

This clone occurred once. The V and J genes are TRBV6-6 and TRBJ2-7; D tentatively fits TRBD1 or TRBD2 (5 bases each). This CDR3 is built from 13 residues. In germline, CDR1 is MNHNY, CDR2 SVGAGI (reference sequence). Trimming shortened V by 10 bases and J by 6 bases, and 19 bases separated the two germline ends. In DNA, the CDR3 is TGTGCCATCCACCGGGACGGAGGAACCGAGCAGTACTTC. It is translated as CAIHRDGGTEQYF.

This chain joins TRBV6-1 and TRBJ2-7, with D perhaps TRBD1 (5 bases). V lost 11 bases and J lost 5, with 13 bases in between. The CDR3 spans 11 residues. The germline V gene encodes CDR1 MNHNS and CDR2 SASEGT. For the CDR3, the DNA is TGTGCCCCGACGGGCAGGGACGAGCAGTACTTC. It is translated as CAPTGRDEQYF.

The V call is TRBV6-6, the J call TRBJ2-5, with D tentatively TRBD1 (6 bases). Trimming stripped 9 bases from V and 4 bases from J, with 15 bases between. The CDR3 is made up of 13 amino acids. Per the germline V gene, CDR1 is MNHNY and CDR2 is SVGAGI (reference sequence). CDR3 loop: CASYTGTLETQYF. CDR3 bases: TGTGCCAGTTATACCGGGACACTAGAGACCCAGTACTTC.

The rearrangement links TRBV19 to TRBJ2-7, with 8 positions matching TRBD2. Trimming at V came to 5 bases and at J to 4 bases, leaving 10 bases not matched to a gene. CDR1 and CDR2 (germline): LNHDA, SQIVND (reference sequence). This CDR3 spans 15 amino acids. DNA of the CDR3: TGTGCCAGTAGTTTCGCGGCTAGCGGGCCGTACGAGCAGTACTTC. Translation gives CASSFAASGPYEQYF.

This chain connects TRBV6-1 to TRBJ2-1, with D uncertain. The CDR3 is made up of 16 amino acids. CDR1 is MNHNS and CDR2 is SASEGT in the germline V gene. V was clipped by 4 bases and J by 3 bases, with 16 bases between them. CDR3 bases: TGTGCCAGCAGTGGGACGGATAGAATGAACTACAATGAGCAGTTCTTC. Amino acid sequence: CASSGTDRMNYNEQFF.

This clone is a singleton in its sample. This CDR3 is CASSPRAVEDSGANVLTF. DNA for the CDR3: TGTGCCAGCAGCCCAAGGGCAGTGGAAGACTCTGGGGCCAACGTCCTGACTTTC. This chain connects TRBV7-9 to TRBJ2-6; no definite D call. Germline lookup yields CDR1 SEHNR and CDR2 FQNEAQ (reference sequence). The ends were cut back, 5 bases at V and 0 bases at J, with 17 bases in the middle. This CDR3 contains 18 residues.

The chain recombines TRBV6-5 with TRBJ2-7, with unresolved D. Between the trimmed V and J ends, which lost 6 bases and 6 bases, there was a span of 15 bases. CDR3 length: 13 residues. Germline V gives CDR1 MNHEY, CDR2 SVGAGI. The CDR3 sequence: CASRGARCSEQYF. The CDR3 DNA reads as TGTGCCAGCAGGGGCGCCCGGTGCAGCGAGCAGTACTTC.

In nucleotides, the CDR3 is TGTGCCAGTAGTATAGGACGCCGCCAAGAGACCCAGTACTTC. Translated, it gives CASSIGRRQETQYF. V usage is TRBV19 and J usage is TRBJ2-5; D is unclear. The germline V and J ends were trimmed by 1 base and 1 base, with 7 bases remaining between them. The CDR3 totals 14 residues. Germline V gene data show CDR1 as LNHDA and CDR2 as SQIVND (reference sequence). The whole variable domain, filled in from reference TRBV19 and TRBJ2-5, reads DGGITQSPKYLFRKEGQNVTLSCEQNLNHDAMYWYRQDPGQGLRLIYYSQIVNDFQKGDIAEGYSVSREKKESFPLTVTSAQKNPTAFYLCASSIGRRQETQYFGPGTRLLVL.

V usage is TRBV6-1 and J usage is TRBJ2-7; the match to TRBD2 covers 11 bases. The V gene's germline CDR1 is MNHNS and CDR2 SASEGT. V lost 0 bases and J lost 0; bases outside the gene matches: 7. There are 18 residues in the CDR3. The CDR3 spells CASSEAATSGASSYEQYF. The CDR3 DNA is TGTGCCAGCAGTGAAGCAGCGACTAGCGGGGCATCCTCCTACGAGCAGTACTTC.

The chain is built from TRBV7-2 and TRBJ2-7; D unresolved. Trimming shortened V by 3 bases and J by 1 base, and 7 bases separated the two germline ends. The CDR3 length is 13 residues. Per the germline V gene, CDR1 is SGHTA and CDR2 is FQGNSA. CDR3 nucleotides: TGTGCCAGCAGCTTGGTCCGTTCCTACGAGCAGTACTTC. Protein sequence: CASSLVRSYEQYF.

The chain uses TRBV2 and TRBJ2-1; 16 bases align to TRBD2. CDR1 is SNHLY, CDR2 FYNNEI, per germline. The CDR3 sequence is 15 residues long. V was pared by 6 bases and J by 5 bases, with 1 base of the junction left unmatched. In nucleotides, the CDR3 is TGTGCCAGCAGGGGACTAGCGGGAGGGAACAATGAGCAGTTCTTC. It is translated as CASRGLAGGNNEQFF.

The chain uses TRBV28 and TRBJ1-3; D is uncertain. Germline values: CDR1 MDHEN, CDR2 SYDVKM. V shed 10 bases and J shed 2 bases, with 9 bases lying between them. There are 12 residues in the CDR3. CDR3 sequence: CATRAAGNTIYF. For the CDR3, the DNA is TGTGCCACCCGGGCGGCTGGAAACACCATATATTTT.

The CDR3: CASRVAGAYEQYF. The CDR3 DNA reads TGTGCCAGCAGGGTAGCGGGAGCTTACGAGCAGTACTTC. The chain couples TRBV6-6 to TRBJ2-7; TRBD2 matches at 9 bases. V lost 6 bases, J lost 4 bases, and 4 bases stayed unmatched. CDR3 length: 13 residues. Germline assignment: CDR1 MNHNY and CDR2 SVGAGI (reference sequence).

V gene TRBV5-1 combines with J gene TRBJ2-1; D gene ambiguous. Trimming left V 6 bases short and J 9 bases short, with 10 bases between. The germline V gene has CDR1 SGHRS and CDR2 YFSETQ. This CDR3 is 11 amino acids long. CDR3 bases: TGCGCCAGCACCAGTACGGGTGAGCAGTTCTTC. Amino acid sequence: CASTSTGEQFF.

The chain has TRBV28 and TRBJ1-5, with D perhaps matching TRBD1 (5 bases). Germline V gene sequence: CDR1 MDHEN, CDR2 SYDVKM. The CDR3 is 14 residues long. With 2 bases removed from V and 9 bases from J, the gap between germline ends came to 14 bases. CDR3 sequence (DNA): TGTGCCAGCAGTTTAGGGCCCCTGGGGGGGCCCCAGCATTTT. It yields the protein CASSLGPLGGPQHF.

This chain links TRBV7-9 with TRBJ2-7; 8 bases map to TRBD2. CDR3 length equals 16 residues. V shed 2 bases and J 2 bases; nucleotides not matched to a gene: 8. Germline V gene sequence: CDR1 SEHNR, CDR2 FQNEAQ (reference sequence). The CDR3 nucleotides read TGTGCCAGCAGCTTAACGGCCGGGACTAGTGCCTACGAGCAGTACTTC. Amino acid sequence: CASSLTAGTSAYEQYF.

The CDR3 nucleotides are TGTGCCAGCAGTTCCCGACTAGCGGGAGTTGCTGAGACCCAGTACTTC. Protein product: CASSSRLAGVAETQYF. The chain couples TRBV2 to TRBJ2-5, with 12 bases aligning to TRBD2. CDR1 and CDR2 (germline): SNHLY, FYNNEI. The junction had 9 bases not matched to a gene; V was cut back by 5 bases and J by 5 bases. The CDR3 totals 16 residues.

This chain links TRBV19 with TRBJ1-2, with D possibly being TRBD1 (5 bases). Germline CDR1 reads LNHDA; CDR2 reads SQIVND (reference sequence). Trimming removed 3 bases from V and 7 bases from J, with 12 bases in between. This CDR3 region has 13 residues. The CDR3 region is CASSIGTVPGYTF. CDR3 bases: TGTGCCAGTAGTATTGGGACCGTGCCTGGCTACACCTTC.

The chain has TRBV7-9 and TRBJ1-2, with D possibly being TRBD1 (6 bases). Trimming removed 5 bases from V and 0 bases from J, with 13 bases in between. CDR3 size: 15 residues. Per germline, CDR1 SEHNR and CDR2 FQNEAQ (reference sequence). In nucleotides, the CDR3 is TGTGCCAGCAGCCCACAGGGTAGAGCTAACTATGGCTACACCTTC. Translation gives CASSPQGRANYGYTF.

The chain has TRBV7-6 and TRBJ1-1; D not resolved. Deletions cut 0 bases from V and 1 base from J, with 12 bases between. The CDR3 spans 16 residues. In germline, CDR1 is SGHVS, CDR2 FNYEAQ. The CDR3 loop reads CASSLAVGRKNTEAFF. The DNA of the CDR3 is TGTGCCAGCAGCTTAGCCGTAGGGCGAAAGAACACTGAAGCTTTCTTT.

The chain recombines TRBV5-4 with TRBJ2-3, with D perhaps TRBD1 (6 bases). Trimming took 4 bases from V and 0 from J, leaving 9 bases between them. Germline CDR1 reads SGHNT; CDR2 reads YYREEE (reference sequence). The CDR3 totals 14 residues. This CDR3 reads CASSPGQSTDTQYF. CDR3 nucleotides: TGTGCCAGCAGCCCGGGACAAAGCACAGATACGCAGTATTTT.

This clone was seen a handful of times. This chain links TRBV9 with TRBJ2-7; D possibly corresponds to TRBD1 (7 bases). Germline V gene data show CDR1 as SGDLS and CDR2 as YYNGEE. The V gene lost 4 bases and the J gene lost 3 bases, with 14 bases spanning the gap. The CDR3 spans 14 residues. DNA of the CDR3: TGTGCCAGCAGCCCAGGGGGGAATTACTACGAGCAGTACTTC. This translates into CASSPGGNYYEQYF.